One sample yielded the 32 T cell receptor beta chains listed below, sequenced in a study of blood T cell repertoires in COVID-19. The protocol was immunoSEQ multiplex PCR, while the TCRdb copy is restricted to in-frame clones and leaves out a portion. The repertoire has roughly 87,000 clones, about 82% of them found once; the top ten carry under 30%. Sequencing used peripheral blood. The receptors shown here come from a human donor in a cohort sampled during active COVID-19.

The V call is TRBV25-1, the J call TRBJ1-1; TRBD1 might be the D (5 bases). V was shortened by 5 bases and J by 1 base, with 8 bases between the two germline ends. This CDR3 spans 13 amino acids. Germline lookup yields CDR1 MGHDK and CDR2 SYGVNS. CDR3 sequence reads: CASSHRQNTEAFF. CDR3 DNA sequence: TGTGCCAGCAGTCACAGGCAGAACACTGAAGCTTTCTTT.

V gene TRBV19 combines with J gene TRBJ2-1, with 10 bases that match TRBD1. V lost 10 bases to trimming and J lost 6 bases; unmatched junction nucleotides: 9. CDR1 and CDR2 from the germline V gene are LNHDA and SQIVND (reference sequence). CDR3 length: 14 amino acids. The CDR3 DNA is TGTGCCACTGACCCCCGGGACAGGGGCAATGAGCAGTTCTTC. It translates to CATDPRDRGNEQFF.

The J gene is TRBJ1-6, the V gene TRBV6-1; weak D call: TRBD1 (5 bases). V was pared by 2 bases and J by 0 bases, with 14 bases between. The CDR3 totals 18 residues. The germline V gene encodes CDR1 MNHNS and CDR2 SASEGT. In nucleotides, the CDR3 is TGTGCCAGCAGTGAACGGGGGGGAGTGAGCTCCTATAATTCACCCCTCCACTTT. Translation: CASSERGGVSSYNSPLHF.

This chain joins TRBV14 and TRBJ2-3, with D possibly being TRBD1 (5 bases). The CDR3 covers 13 residues. The germline V gene has CDR1 SGHDN and CDR2 FVKESK. V was clipped by 3 bases and J by 3 bases, with 7 bases between them. CDR3 coding DNA: TGTGCCAGCAGCCACTACAGGACAGATACGCAGTATTTT. Translation gives CASSHYRTDTQYF. Looking up the rest from reference TRBV14 and TRBJ2-3 gives the full variable domain: EAGVTQFPSHSVIEKGQTVTLRCDPISGHDNLYWYRRVMGKEIKFLLHFVKESKQDESGMPNNRFLAERTGGTYSTLKVQPAELEDSGVYFCASSHYRTDTQYFGPGTRLTVL.

V gene TRBV18 combines with J gene TRBJ1-2; TRBD1 is a possible D gene (5 bases). Germline values: CDR1 KGHSH, CDR2 LQKENI. This CDR3 is built from 13 residues. Trimming stripped 3 bases from V and 8 bases from J, with 13 bases between. CDR3 region: CASSPAGGQGYTF. The CDR3 region has the DNA TGTGCCAGCTCACCGGCGGGGGGTCAAGGCTACACCTTC.

This rearrangement joins TRBV5-1 to TRBJ2-3; D remains ambiguous. The CDR3 extends over 14 amino acids. The V end was cut by 0 bases, the J end by 1 base, with 6 bases between. Germline loops: CDR1 SGHRS, CDR2 YFSETQ. The CDR3 loop is CASSLVSGTDTQYF. In nucleotides, the CDR3 is TGCGCCAGCAGCTTGGTTTCAGGCACAGATACGCAGTATTTT.

The chain joins TRBV30 to TRBJ1-2; the match to TRBD1 covers 7 bases. Germline CDR1 is GTSNPN and CDR2 is SVGIG (reference sequence). After removal of 7 bases from V and 2 bases from J, the junction contained 4 bases not matched to a gene. This CDR3 has 12 residues. CDR3 DNA sequence: TGTGCCTCCTCGACAGGGAACTATGGCTACACCTTC. This translates into CASSTGNYGYTF. Full variable domain (missing parts from reference TRBV30 and TRBJ1-2): SQTIHQWPATLVQPVGSPLSLECTVEGTSNPNLYWYRQAAGRGLQLLFYSVGIGQISSEVPQNLSASRPQDRQFILSSKKLLLSDSGFYLCASSTGNYGYTFGSGTRLTVV.

This chain connects TRBV11-1 to TRBJ1-5; TRBD1 matches at 9 bases. Per germline, CDR1 SGHAT and CDR2 FQDESV (reference sequence). V lost 9 bases to trimming and J lost 1 base; unmatched junction nucleotides: 7. This CDR3 comprises 15 residues. The CDR3 DNA reads as TGTGCCAGGGATAGGGACAGGGTGAGCAATCAGCCCCAGCATTTT. Translating gives CARDRDRVSNQPQHF.

This clone appeared a single time. The V gene is TRBV4-2, the J gene TRBJ2-5; D is unclear. This CDR3 region has 14 residues. V was clipped by 1 base and J by 4 bases, with 10 bases between them. The V gene's germline CDR1 is LGHNA and CDR2 YNFKEQ. The CDR3 DNA follows: TGTGCCAGCAGCCAAGGCGAGATCACAGAGACCCAGTACTTC. Its translation is CASSQGEITETQYF.

This chain connects TRBV3-1 (or the pseudogene TRBV3-2) to TRBJ1-5; D unclear. Deletions cut 0 bases from V and 5 bases from J, with 14 bases between. The germline V gene has CDR1 LGHDT and CDR2 YNNKEL (reference sequence). This CDR3 spans 16 amino acids. The CDR3 sequence is CASSQDGGNWDQPQHF. CDR3 nucleotides: TGTGCCAGCAGCCAAGATGGCGGGAATTGGGATCAGCCCCAGCATTTT.

The chain links TRBV25-1 to TRBJ2-7; 10 nucleotides agree with TRBD2. In germline, CDR1 is MGHDK, CDR2 SYGVNS. The CDR3 extends over 13 amino acids. With 8 bases clipped from V and 3 bases from J, the junction kept 4 bases outside the gene matches. CDR3 DNA: TGTGCCAGCGGTATAGCGGGGGGCTACGAGCAGTACTTC. This sequence encodes CASGIAGGYEQYF.

The gene calls are TRBV10-3 and TRBJ2-3; possible D gene TRBD2, 6 bases. Germline V gene lookup returns CDR1 ENHRY and CDR2 SYGVKD. The CDR3 contains 18 residues. V lost 0 bases and J lost 2, with 18 bases in between. The chain's CDR3 is CAISESPPGAGITDTQYF. CDR3 coding DNA: TGTGCCATCAGTGAGTCGCCCCCCGGGGCGGGGATCACAGATACGCAGTATTTT.

V is TRBV11-3 and J is TRBJ2-1; 8 bases agree with TRBD2. With V trimmed by 1 base and J by 3 bases, 2 bases remained unmatched. This CDR3 contains 15 residues. CDR1 SGHNT and CDR2 YENEEA come from the germline V gene. This chain's CDR3 is CASSLASGGYNEQFF. The CDR3 nucleotides read TGTGCCAGCAGCTTAGCCAGCGGGGGCTACAATGAGCAGTTCTTC.

The gene calls are TRBV4-3 and TRBJ1-4, with TRBD1 identical over 7 bases. J gave up 0 bases and V 0 bases, and 10 bases lay outside the gene matches. Germline-derived CDR1 and CDR2 are LGHNA and YSLEER. This CDR3 contains 19 residues. The CDR3 spells CASSQDLAGGSATNEKLFF. Here the CDR3 DNA reads TGCGCCAGCAGCCAAGATTTGGCAGGGGGAAGTGCAACTAATGAAAAACTGTTTTTT.

The gene calls are TRBV4-3 and TRBJ1-1, with 9 positions matching TRBD1. This CDR3 contains 15 residues. In germline, CDR1 is LGHNA, CDR2 YSLEER. V lost 4 bases to trimming and J lost 5 bases; unmatched junction nucleotides: 8. Here the CDR3 DNA reads TGCGCCAGCAGCCCAAACAGGGGGCTCGGGACTGAAGCTTTCTTT. Translating gives CASSPNRGLGTEAFF.

The rearrangement joins TRBV30 to TRBJ2-7; possible D gene TRBD2, 6 bases. Germline V gene lookup returns CDR1 GTSNPN and CDR2 SVGIG (reference sequence). The length of the CDR3 is 15 residues. Trimming pared 3 bases from V and 7 bases from J, leaving 22 bases between. The CDR3 loop reads CAWSKGSGDPKEQYF. DNA for the CDR3: TGTGCCTGGAGCAAAGGTAGCGGAGATCCTAAAGAGCAGTACTTC.

Turning to this clone: Other nucleotide sequences in the sample specify the same CDR3. V is TRBV29-1 and J is TRBJ1-1; TRBD1 agrees at 8 bases. CDR1 and CDR2 from the germline V gene are SQVTM and ANQGSEA. V was clipped by 3 bases and J by 1 base; unmatched bases: 4. This CDR3 region has 14 residues. CDR3 DNA: TGCAGCGTTGACCGAGGGACAGGGAACACTGAAGCTTTCTTT. This translates into CSVDRGTGNTEAFF.

CDR3 residues: CASSIGQDTDTQYF. CDR3 DNA: TGTGCCAGTAGTATCGGTCAGGACACAGATACGCAGTATTTT. This chain connects TRBV19 to TRBJ2-3; D ambiguous. The CDR3 has 14 amino acids. Germline V CDR1 and CDR2: LNHDA, SQIVND (reference sequence). Trimming took 3 bases from V and 2 from J, leaving 9 bases between them.

The genes are TRBV5-8 and TRBJ2-5, with TRBD1 as a possible D gene (6 bases). Germline CDR1 is SGHTS and CDR2 is YDEGEE. CDR3 length: 13 residues. Trimming removed 3 bases from V and 5 bases from J, with 11 bases in between. CDR3 in DNA: TGTGCCAGCAGCTACGGACAGTTGGAGACCCAGTACTTC. Its translation is CASSYGQLETQYF.

The chain combines TRBV7-9 with TRBJ2-1, with 9 bases matching TRBD2. There are 16 residues in the CDR3. V trimming: 0 bases; J trimming: 6 bases; junction bases outside the gene matches: 6. CDR1 is SEHNR, CDR2 FQNEAQ, per germline (reference sequence). CDR3 amino acids: CASSLARGGGANEQFF. In nucleotides, the CDR3 is TGTGCCAGCAGCTTAGCGCGGGGGGGCGGGGCCAATGAGCAGTTCTTC.

V and J are TRBV6-5 and TRBJ1-5; 8 positions match TRBD1. V lost 6 bases, J lost 4 bases, and 5 bases stayed unmatched. The CDR3 is 14 amino acids. Germline CDR1 is MNHEY and CDR2 is SVGAGI. Here the CDR3 DNA reads TGTGCCAGCAGGGACAGGGCCTTTAATCAGCCCCAGCATTTT. It translates to CASRDRAFNQPQHF.

V gene TRBV6-5 combines with J gene TRBJ2-6; D not certain. The germline CDR1 and CDR2 sequences are MNHEY and SVGAGI. This CDR3 is 15 amino acids long. With 4 bases removed from V and 0 bases from J, the gap between germline ends came to 7 bases. The CDR3 sequence: CASSLGGSGANVLTF. CDR3 DNA: TGTGCCAGCAGTTTAGGCGGCTCTGGGGCCAACGTCCTGACTTTC.

The chain combines TRBV5-4 with TRBJ1-1, with 9 bases lining up with TRBD1. The V and J ends lost 4 bases and 2 bases, in that order; junction bases with no gene match: 6. Germline CDR1 is SGHNT and CDR2 is YYREEE (reference sequence). The CDR3 length is 15 residues. This CDR3 reads CASSAPGQGNTEAFF. CDR3 nucleotides: TGTGCCAGCAGCGCGCCGGGACAGGGTAACACTGAAGCTTTCTTT.

In nucleotides, the CDR3 is TGCGCCAGCAGCCTTGATAAGGGACAGGGGCAAGATACGCAGTATTTT. Amino acids: CASSLDKGQGQDTQYF. The chain links TRBV4-1 to TRBJ2-3; 10 bases map to TRBD1. J gave up 5 bases and V 4 bases, and 9 bases lay outside the gene matches. CDR1 and CDR2 from the germline V gene are MGHRA and YSYEKL. This CDR3 comprises 16 residues.

The CDR3 DNA is TGTGCCAGCAGTCCCGGGACAGCAAACACTGAAGCTTTCTTT. Its translation: CASSPGTANTEAFF. The rearrangement joins TRBV6-6 to TRBJ1-1, with 7 bases identical to TRBD1. Germline loops: CDR1 MNHNY, CDR2 SVGAGI (reference sequence). The CDR3 spans 14 residues. V dropped 5 bases and J dropped 2; count of bases not matched to a gene: 5.

With regard to this clone: At one boundary the junction diverges from the germline segment, which might be a read error. The CDR3 DNA reads TGTGCCGGCAGCCCGCGGACTAGCGGGGGGGCCCATACGCAGTATTTT. Translation: CAGSPRTSGGAHTQYF. This sequence joins TRBV3-1 (or the pseudogene TRBV3-2) and TRBJ2-3; TRBD2 agrees at 15 bases. The V gene's germline CDR1 is LGHDT and CDR2 YNNKEL (reference sequence). CDR3 length equals 16 residues.

V is TRBV6-6 and J is TRBJ1-6, with D tentatively TRBD1 (6 bases). There are 15 residues in the CDR3. V lost 0 bases and J lost 6, with 9 bases in between. Germline CDR1 MNHNY, CDR2 SVGAGI (reference sequence). The CDR3 reads CASSYSSGVNSPLHF. The DNA of the CDR3 is TGTGCCAGCAGTTACTCGTCAGGGGTTAATTCACCCCTCCACTTT.

This clone was recorded only once. CDR3 nucleotide sequence: TGTGCCAGCAGACGGGGTCAGACGGCAGCGGGAGAAGGGGACGGGGAGCTGTTTTTT. This sequence encodes CASRRGQTAAGEGDGELFF. The chain has TRBV5-4 and TRBJ2-2; 8 bases line up with TRBD2. The CDR3 is 19 residues long. Germline CDR1 reads SGHNT; CDR2 reads YYREEE (reference sequence). V dropped 5 bases and J dropped 7; count of bases not matched to a gene: 22. Using reference TRBV5-4 and TRBJ2-2 for the parts outside the CDR3, the full variable domain is ETGVTQSPTHLIKTRGQQVTLRCSSQSGHNTVSWYQQALGQGPQFIFQYYREEENGRGNFPPRFSGLQFPNYSSELNVNALELDDSALYLCASRRGQTAAGEGDGELFFGEGSRLTVL.

The chain has TRBV20-1 and TRBJ2-1; no clear D. The V gene lost 0 bases and the J gene lost 9 bases, with 6 bases spanning the gap. The germline V gene has CDR1 DFQATT and CDR2 SNEGSKA (reference sequence). The CDR3 consists of 11 residues. The DNA of the CDR3 is TGCAGTGCTAGAGATGAGGCTGAGCAGTTCTTC. Translated: CSARDEAEQFF.

This clone came up many times. This chain uses TRBV4-3 with TRBJ1-1; tentatively, D is TRBD1 (5 bases). Germline V gene sequence: CDR1 LGHNA, CDR2 YSLEER. V lost 0 bases and J lost 4, with 18 bases in between. The CDR3 runs to 17 residues. CDR3 DNA: TGCGCCAGCAGCCAAGAACCCCCGGGAGGGACCGCCACTGAAGCTTTCTTT. Translated: CASSQEPPGGTATEAFF.

The chain couples TRBV7-2 to TRBJ1-6; the D gene is possibly TRBD1 (5 bases). This CDR3 contains 14 residues. Trimming took off 5 bases at V and 10 bases at J, with 15 bases between the two ends. Germline values: CDR1 SGHTA, CDR2 FQGNSA. The CDR3 reads CASSPLAGGSPLHF. The CDR3 bases are TGTGCCAGCAGCCCCCTGGCCGGGGGGTCACCCCTCCACTTT.

The rearrangement uses TRBV10-1 and TRBJ2-1, with 10 nucleotides matching TRBD1. V shed 7 bases and J 5 bases; nucleotides not matched to a gene: 5. This CDR3 spans 14 amino acids. Germline V gives CDR1 WNHNN, CDR2 SYGVQD (reference sequence). The CDR3 DNA reads TGCGCCAGCACCCGGGACAGGGGTAACAATGAGCAGTTCTTC. Protein: CASTRDRGNNEQFF.